The text below deals with one TCR beta chain. The data originate from a study of technical replicates of blood from several donors. Profiled with immunoSEQ multiplex PCR; TCRdb holds only in-frame clones, not every one. Of roughly 100,000 clones listed, almost 97% are singletons. Deletions cut 0 bases from V and 15 bases from J, with 4 bases between. This CDR3 comprises 9 residues. Germline CDR1 and CDR2: SGDLS and YYNGEE. The TCR was taken from a human donor in good health. The J gene is TRBJ2-1, the V gene TRBV9; D gene unclear. The sequencing sample was made of T cells isolated from PBMCs. Here the CDR3 DNA reads TGTGCCAGCAGCGTAGGTCTGTTCTTC. Protein sequence: CASSVGLFF.